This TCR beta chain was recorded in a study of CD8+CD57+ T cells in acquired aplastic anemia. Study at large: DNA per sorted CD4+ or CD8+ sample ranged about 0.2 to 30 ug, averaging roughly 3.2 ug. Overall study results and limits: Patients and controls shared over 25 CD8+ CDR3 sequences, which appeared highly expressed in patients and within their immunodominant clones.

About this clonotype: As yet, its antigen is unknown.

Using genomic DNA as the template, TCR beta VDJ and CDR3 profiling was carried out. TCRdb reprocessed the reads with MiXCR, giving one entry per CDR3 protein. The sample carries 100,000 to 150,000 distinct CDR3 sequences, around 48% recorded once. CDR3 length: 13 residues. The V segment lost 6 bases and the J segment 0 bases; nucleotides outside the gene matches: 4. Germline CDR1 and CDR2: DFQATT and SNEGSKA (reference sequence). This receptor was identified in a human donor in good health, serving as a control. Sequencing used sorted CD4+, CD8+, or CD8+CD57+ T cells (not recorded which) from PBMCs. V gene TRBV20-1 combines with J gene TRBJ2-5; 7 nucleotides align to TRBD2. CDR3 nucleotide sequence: TGCAGTGCCTCGGGGGGATACCAAGAGACCCAGTACTTC. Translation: CSASGGYQETQYF.